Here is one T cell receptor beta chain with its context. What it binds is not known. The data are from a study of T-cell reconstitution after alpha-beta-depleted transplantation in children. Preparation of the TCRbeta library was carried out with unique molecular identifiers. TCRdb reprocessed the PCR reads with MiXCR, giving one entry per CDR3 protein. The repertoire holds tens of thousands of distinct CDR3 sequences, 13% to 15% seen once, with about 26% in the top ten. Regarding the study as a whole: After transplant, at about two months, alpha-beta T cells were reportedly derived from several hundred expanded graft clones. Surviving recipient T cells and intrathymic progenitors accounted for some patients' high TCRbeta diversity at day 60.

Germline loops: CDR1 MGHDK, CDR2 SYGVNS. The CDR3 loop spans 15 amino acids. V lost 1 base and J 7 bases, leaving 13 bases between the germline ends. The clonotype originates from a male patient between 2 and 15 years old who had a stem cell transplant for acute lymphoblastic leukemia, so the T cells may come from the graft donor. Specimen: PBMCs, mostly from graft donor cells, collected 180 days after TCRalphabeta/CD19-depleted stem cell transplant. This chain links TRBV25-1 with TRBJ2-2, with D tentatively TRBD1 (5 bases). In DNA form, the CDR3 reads TGTGCCAGCAGTGAATCCAAGGGGAAGCACGGGGAGCTGTTTTTT. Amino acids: CASSESKGKHGELFF. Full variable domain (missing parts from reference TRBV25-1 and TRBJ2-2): EADIYQTPRYLVIGTGKKITLECSQTMGHDKMYWYQQDPGMELHLIHYSYGVNSTEKGDLSSESTVSRIRTEHFPLTLESARPSHTSQYLCASSESKGKHGELFFGEGSRLTVL.